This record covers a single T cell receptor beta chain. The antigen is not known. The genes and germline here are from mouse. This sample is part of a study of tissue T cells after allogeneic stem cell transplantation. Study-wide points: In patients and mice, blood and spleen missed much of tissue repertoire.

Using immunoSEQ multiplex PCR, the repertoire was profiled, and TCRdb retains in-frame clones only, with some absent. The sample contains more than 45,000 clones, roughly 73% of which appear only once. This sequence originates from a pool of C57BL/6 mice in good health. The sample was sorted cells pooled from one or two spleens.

The CDR3 spells CASSRDRGGAETLYF. The sequenced part of the CDR3 DNA is TGTGCCAGCAGTAGGGACAGGGGCGGTGCAGAAACGCTGTAT. This rearrangement joins TRBV19 to TRBJ2-3, with TRBD1 matching over 10 bases. Read sequence stops 1 residue before the CDR3 end, and the germline J gene provides the missing end. The germline gives CDR1 FNHDT, CDR2 SITEND (reference sequence). CDR3 size: 15 residues. V lost 3 bases, J lost 1 base, and 2 bases stayed unmatched. The full variable domain, completed using reference TRBV19 and TRBJ2-3, is GGIITQTPKFLIGQEGQKLTLKCQQNFNHDTMYWYRQDSGKGLRLIYYSITENDLQKGDLSEGYDASREKKSSFSLTVTSAQKNEMAVFLCASSRDRGGAETLYFGSGTRLTVL.